This T cell receptor (beta chain) was captured by sequencing in a study of T cells in Graves' hyperthyroidism and ophthalmopathy. Notes on the study in general: Most expanded thyroid clonotypes above 0.001 also appeared in blood.

Amplification of TCR beta CDR3 regions was performed using RNA transcripts as template. In the first-round RT-PCR of the TCR CDR3, the HTBI primer set was used. MiXCR, applied by TCRdb to the multiplex PCR reads, yields one record per CDR3 protein. The data show fewer than 350,000 distinct CDR3 sequences, with roughly 19% seen just once and approximately 35% held by the top ten. This clonotype has just one count. Antigen: not known. Orbital computed tomography, thyroid ultrasound, serum thyroxine and TRAb, and clinical symptoms together informed the diagnoses. Out of approximately 10 ml of fresh peripheral blood came the PBMCs. There are 15 residues in the CDR3. V lost 2 bases to trimming and J lost 4 bases; unmatched junction nucleotides: 5. In germline, CDR1 is SEHNR, CDR2 FQNEAQ (reference sequence).

Material: blood. This sequence was found in a middle-aged man with Graves' ophthalmopathy. This sequence joins TRBV7-9 and TRBJ1-2; 9 bases align to TRBD1. The CDR3 spells CASSLSQGAVYGYTF. The CDR3 DNA reads as TGTGCCAGCAGCTTATCACAGGGGGCTGTCTATGGCTACACCTTC.